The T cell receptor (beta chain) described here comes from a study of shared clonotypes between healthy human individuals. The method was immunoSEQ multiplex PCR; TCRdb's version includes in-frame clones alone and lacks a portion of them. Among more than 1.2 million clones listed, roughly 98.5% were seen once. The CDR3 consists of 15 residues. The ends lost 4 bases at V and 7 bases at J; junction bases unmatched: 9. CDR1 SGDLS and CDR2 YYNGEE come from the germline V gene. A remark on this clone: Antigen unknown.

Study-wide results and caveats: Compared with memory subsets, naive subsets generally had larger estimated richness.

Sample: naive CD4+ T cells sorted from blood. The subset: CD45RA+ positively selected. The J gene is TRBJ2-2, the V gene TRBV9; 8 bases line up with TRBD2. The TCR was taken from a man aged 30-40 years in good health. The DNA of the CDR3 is TGTGCCAGCAGCACCCACGGGGGGGACGTCGGGGAGCTGTTTTTT. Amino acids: CASSTHGGDVGELFF.